The 26 T cell receptor beta chains below come from one sample, sequenced in a study of glioma-infiltrating T cells. The iRepertoire nested amplicon-rescue multiplex PCR amplified TCR alpha and beta CDR3s from RNA. TCRdb redid the calling of the multiplex PCR reads with MiXCR, one entry per CDR3 protein. The table includes about 93,000 distinct CDR3 sequences, about 40% detected once. Sequences were obtained from glioma tissue, nonneoplastic brain tissue, or PBMCs (not recorded which). The receptor source for this set is a human donor with low-grade glioma or glioblastoma, undergoing nonglioma brain surgery, or in good health (not recorded which).

This clonotype came up many times. This chain joins TRBV19 and TRBJ2-2, with unresolved D. Germline lookup yields CDR1 LNHDA and CDR2 SQIVND (reference sequence). The CDR3 contains 14 residues. V was shortened by 5 bases and J by 2 bases, with 9 bases between the two germline ends. The CDR3 spells CASSVGFNTGELFF. The CDR3 bases are TGTGCCAGTAGTGTGGGATTTAACACCGGGGAGCTGTTTTTT. Filled out from reference TRBV19 and TRBJ2-2, the complete variable domain reads DGGITQSPKYLFRKEGQNVTLSCEQNLNHDAMYWYRQDPGQGLRLIYYSQIVNDFQKGDIAEGYSVSREKKESFPLTVTSAQKNPTAFYLCASSVGFNTGELFFGEGSRLTVL.

This rearrangement joins TRBV4-1 to TRBJ1-4, with 10 bases matching TRBD1. V shed 4 bases, J shed 5 bases, and the junction held 7 bases outside the gene matches. The germline CDR1 and CDR2 sequences are MGHRA and YSYEKL. This CDR3 has 16 amino acids. CDR3 DNA sequence: TGCGCCAGCAGCCCCGGCGGGGGACAGGGGAATGAAAAACTGTTTTTT. Protein: CASSPGGGQGNEKLFF.

This clonotype was seen only once. One junction end does not reproduce the germline sequence, and a read error may be involved. The rearrangement uses TRBV6-2 or TRBV6-3 and TRBJ2-3; 11 nucleotides agree with TRBD2. The CDR3 covers 16 residues. From germline, CDR1 is MNHEY and CDR2 SVGEGT. The CDR3 DNA reads TGTGCCAGCAGTTTAAGCCTAGCGGGGGGCACAGATACGCAATATTTT. As protein: CASSLSLAGGTDTQYF.

The V gene is TRBV12-3 or TRBV12-4, the J gene TRBJ2-7, with 13 bases matching TRBD2. The V gene end was trimmed by 6 bases and the J gene end by 5 bases; junction bases not matched to a gene: 7. There are 15 residues in the CDR3. The DNA for the CDR3 is TGTGCCAGCAGCCCAACTAGCGGGAGGGACCACGAGCAGTACTTC. Amino acids: CASSPTSGRDHEQYF.

In the case of this clonotype: A read error may be the cause here, since a much bigger clone is one base away. The chain carries TRBV18 and TRBJ2-1, with 8 nucleotides matching TRBD1. CDR1 KGHSH and CDR2 LQKENI come from the germline V gene. The CDR3 extends over 15 amino acids. J lost 4 bases, V lost 3 bases, and 5 bases had no gene match. CDR3 bases: TGTGCCAGCTCACCGACTAGGACAGGGTACAATGAGCAGTTCTTC. This encodes CASSPTRTGYNEQFF.

This clonotype came up many times. V and J are TRBV7-2 and TRBJ1-5; D may be TRBD1 (6 bases). V was shortened by 5 bases and J by 4 bases, with 9 bases between the two germline ends. CDR1 SGHTA and CDR2 FQGNSA come from the germline V gene. The CDR3 covers 13 residues. CDR3 loop: CASSSRGNQPQHF. For the CDR3, the DNA is TGTGCCAGCAGCAGCAGGGGAAATCAGCCCCAGCATTTT. The whole variable domain, remainder taken from reference TRBV7-2 and TRBJ1-5, is GAGVSQSPSNKVTEKGKDVELRCDPISGHTALYWYRQSLGQGLEFLIYFQGNSAPDKSGLPSDRFSAERTGGSVSTLTIQRTQQEDSAVYLCASSSRGNQPQHFGDGTRLSIL.

On this clonotype: Since a much larger clone is just one base distant, this may be a read error. The chain uses TRBV5-1 and TRBJ2-1; TRBD1 is a possible D gene (8 bases). There are 13 residues in the CDR3. The ends were cut back, 4 bases at V and 7 bases at J, with 12 bases in the middle. Germline loops: CDR1 SGHRS, CDR2 YFSETQ. CDR3 nucleotides: TGCGCCAGCAGCAACAGGGGGGGGAATGAGCAGTTCTTC. Translating it yields CASSNRGGNEQFF.

On this clonotype: A much larger clonotype is one base distant, so this may be a read error. The chain combines TRBV10-3 with TRBJ2-5; D call uncertain. The CDR3 extends over 13 amino acids. Germline CDR1 ENHRY, CDR2 SYGVKD. The CDR3 DNA sequence: TGTGCCATCAGCCCGACAAGTCAAGATACCCAGTACTTC. This gives the protein CAISPTSQDTQYF.

This clonotype came up a few times. The chain joins TRBV29-1 to TRBJ2-5; TRBD2 might be the D (6 bases). The CDR3 is made up of 13 amino acids. From germline, CDR1 is SQVTM and CDR2 ANQGSEA. Deletions cut 4 bases from V and 5 bases from J, with 14 bases between. The CDR3 region is CSVGPSSGETQYF. CDR3 coding DNA: TGCAGCGTTGGACCCTCGAGCGGGGAGACCCAGTACTTC.

The table lists this clonotype with many counts. CDR3 region: CASSVTGSYNEQFF. DNA of the CDR3: TGTGCCAGCAGCGTTACAGGGTCCTACAATGAGCAGTTCTTC. The V gene is TRBV9, the J gene TRBJ2-1; a possible D gene is TRBD1 (6 bases). V lost 2 bases and J 1 base, leaving 7 bases between the germline ends. CDR1 is SGDLS, CDR2 YYNGEE, per germline. This CDR3 comprises 14 residues.

Concerning this clonotype: At one end the junction does not follow the germline gene, possibly because of a read error. This CDR3 reads CASSQDPTDSTLHF. The DNA for the CDR3 is TGCGCCAGCAGCCAAGATCCTACAGATTCAACCCTCCACTTT. The chain has TRBV4-1 and TRBJ1-6; D uncertain. There are 14 residues in the CDR3. Germline V gene lookup returns CDR1 MGHRA and CDR2 YSYEKL.

The chain links TRBV6-2 or TRBV6-3 to TRBJ2-1, with 12 nucleotides matching TRBD2. The CDR3 has 14 residues. Trimming took 4 bases from V and 12 from J; bases not matched to a gene: 7. Germline CDR1 is MNHEY and CDR2 is SVGEGT. The CDR3: CASSFASGGARQFF. The CDR3 nucleotides read TGTGCCAGCAGTTTCGCTAGCGGGGGGGCCCGGCAGTTCTTC.

This clonotype has ten or more counts. This chain links TRBV7-2 with TRBJ1-2; D is ambiguous. The CDR3 is 14 amino acids. Germline-derived CDR1 and CDR2 are SGHTA and FQGNSA. The germline V and J ends were trimmed by 1 base and 8 bases, with 14 bases remaining between them. The DNA for the CDR3 is TGTGCCAGCAGCTTAGGGGCCCTCTCTAGAGGCTACACCTTC. It yields the protein CASSLGALSRGYTF. The whole variable domain, filled in from reference TRBV7-2 and TRBJ1-2, reads GAGVSQSPSNKVTEKGKDVELRCDPISGHTALYWYRQSLGQGLEFLIYFQGNSAPDKSGLPSDRFSAERTGGSVSTLTIQRTQQEDSAVYLCASSLGALSRGYTFGSGTRLTVV.

The rearrangement links TRBV29-1 to TRBJ1-6; TRBD1 matches 7 bases. The CDR3 length is 16 residues. Losses at the gene ends were 1 base for V and 8 bases for J; bases not matched to a gene: 11. Germline values: CDR1 SQVTM, CDR2 ANQGSEA. The CDR3 protein is CSVEVPGQRGDSPLHF. The CDR3 coding sequence is TGCAGCGTTGAAGTTCCGGGACAGCGGGGGGATTCACCCCTCCACTTT.

This clonotype has ten or more counts. The gene calls are TRBV20-1 and TRBJ2-3; weak D call: TRBD1 (5 bases). The CDR3 has 14 residues. Germline V gene data show CDR1 as DFQATT and CDR2 as SNEGSKA (reference sequence). Between the trimmed V and J ends, which lost 6 bases and 4 bases, there was a span of 17 bases. CDR3: CSAETDVSPDTQYF. In nucleotides, the CDR3 is TGCAGTGCAGAGACAGACGTTTCTCCAGATACGCAGTATTTT.

Of note for this clonotype: One base away lies a much larger clone, so this may be a sequencing read error. The rearrangement links TRBV2 to TRBJ1-1, with a tentative D call TRBD1 (5 bases). Trimming removed 7 bases at V and 4 bases at J, with 19 bases between. This CDR3 contains 15 residues. Germline V gene lookup returns CDR1 SNHLY and CDR2 FYNNEI. The CDR3 is CASILALGGSTEAFF. The CDR3 DNA reads as TGTGCCAGCATTTTAGCGTTGGGGGGGTCCACTGAAGCTTTCTTT.

This clonotype was counted at least ten times. The chain uses TRBV5-1 and TRBJ2-7, with D hard to call. The ends were cut back, 1 base at V and 0 bases at J, with 5 bases in the middle. The V gene's germline CDR1 is SGHRS and CDR2 YFSETQ. The CDR3 has 13 residues. Here the CDR3 reads CASSLTSSYEQYF. The DNA of the CDR3 is TGCGCCAGCAGCTTGACGAGCTCCTACGAGCAGTACTTC.

This clonotype was detected many times. This chain joins TRBV19 and TRBJ2-2, with D uncertain. With 8 bases removed from V and 1 base from J, the gap between germline ends came to 11 bases. The CDR3 is 14 residues long. CDR1 and CDR2 (germline): LNHDA, SQIVND (reference sequence). In DNA form, the CDR3 reads TGTGCCAGTTGTAATAAACAGAACACCGGGGAGCTGTTTTTT. It encodes CASCNKQNTGELFF.

Many counts were recorded for this clonotype. V gene TRBV4-1 combines with J gene TRBJ2-7; 10 positions match TRBD1. Per germline, CDR1 MGHRA and CDR2 YSYEKL. Losses at the gene ends were 5 bases for V and 2 bases for J; bases not matched to a gene: 6. The CDR3 is 15 amino acids. CDR3 amino acids: CASSVTGGPPYEQYF. DNA for the CDR3: TGCGCCAGCAGCGTGACAGGGGGCCCGCCCTACGAGCAGTACTTC.

With respect to this clonotype: A clone one base away is much larger, so this may be a read error. This rearrangement joins TRBV3-1 to TRBJ2-7; no reliable D call. With 4 bases removed from V and 0 bases from J, the gap between germline ends came to 7 bases. Germline V gene sequence: CDR1 LGHDT, CDR2 YNNKEL (reference sequence). The CDR3 totals 13 residues. In DNA form, the CDR3 reads TGTGCCAGCAGCCGGGTCTCCTCCTACGAGCAGTACTTC. Translated, it gives CASSRVSSYEQYF.

At least ten counts were recorded for this clonotype. The chain employs TRBV28 and TRBJ1-5; 8 bases are a match to TRBD1. J gave up 0 bases and V 6 bases, and 7 bases lay outside the gene matches. The CDR3 is made up of 16 amino acids. The germline V gene encodes CDR1 MDHEN and CDR2 SYDVKM. The CDR3 DNA reads TGTGCCAGCAGCCGAAGGACAGGGACTAGCAATCAGCCCCAGCATTTT. Translation gives CASSRRTGTSNQPQHF.

This clonotype was seen many times. The chain has TRBV28 and TRBJ2-3; 8 bases are shared with TRBD1. CDR1 and CDR2 from the germline V gene are MDHEN and SYDVKM. V lost 6 bases to trimming and J lost 5 bases; unmatched junction nucleotides: 7. This CDR3 region has 14 residues. The CDR3 bases are TGTGCCAGCAGCGAACAGGGGGTCAGAGATACGCAGTATTTT. Encoded protein: CASSEQGVRDTQYF.

This clonotype was seen ten or more times. The chain has TRBV29-1 and TRBJ2-5; D is ambiguous. Trimming left V 5 bases short and J 5 bases short, with 6 bases between. The CDR3 runs 10 residues. In germline, CDR1 is SQVTM, CDR2 ANQGSEA. In nucleotides, the CDR3 is TGCAGCGTTAAAAGGGAGACCCAGTACTTC. Its translation: CSVKRETQYF.

The sample holds many counts of this clonotype. This chain joins TRBV4-2 and TRBJ2-7; 8 nucleotides agree with TRBD1. V lost 2 bases, J lost 3 bases, and 6 bases stayed unmatched. The CDR3 runs to 15 residues. Germline CDR1 reads LGHNA; CDR2 reads YNFKEQ. The CDR3 sequence is CASSQQQGVHYEQYF. The CDR3 coding sequence is TGTGCCAGCAGCCAACAACAGGGGGTACACTACGAGCAGTACTTC.

This clonotype was counted many times. The rearrangement uses TRBV7-2 and TRBJ2-2; tentatively, D is TRBD2 (6 bases). Per germline, CDR1 SGHTA and CDR2 FQGNSA. V shed 5 bases and J shed 0 bases, with 13 bases lying between them. The CDR3 has 16 residues. The DNA for the CDR3 is TGTGCCAGCAGCCCCCGGGGCGGGGCGAACACCGGGGAGCTGTTTTTT. Protein sequence: CASSPRGGANTGELFF.

Concerning this clonotype itself: In this CDR3 the conserved last residue, phenylalanine or tryptophan, is missing, so a read error is likely. The rearrangement links TRBV9 to TRBJ2-5; 12 bases fit TRBD2. Trimming cost V 3 bases and J 3 bases; bases outside gene matches: 12. The CDR3 has 18 residues. Germline CDR1 is SGDLS and CDR2 is YYNGEE. This CDR3 reads CASSARGSSGGAEETQYI. CDR3 coding DNA: TGTGCCAGCAGCGCCCGTGGGTCTAGCGGGGGGGCCGAAGAGACCCAGTACATC.